The text below deals with one T cell receptor (beta chain). The sample is drawn from a study of blood T cell repertoires in COVID-19. On the study more broadly: The study drew acute and convalescent COVID-19 samples from the United States, Italy and Spain.

Data came from immunoSEQ multiplex PCR; TCRdb stores just in-frame clones and leaves some out. The sample has tens of thousands of clones; more than 85% are singletons. The CDR3 contains 12 residues. CDR1 is ENHRY, CDR2 SYGVKD, per germline. V gave up 3 bases and J gave up 8 bases, with 10 bases separating them. J is TRBJ1-2 and V is TRBV10-3, with a possible D match to TRBD1 (6 bases). Material for sequencing was peripheral blood. The TCR comes from a human donor with active COVID-19. The donor label of this sample is uncertain. The CDR3 spells CAISEGRGGYTF. DNA for the CDR3: TGTGCCATCAGTGAAGGCAGGGGCGGCTACACCTTC.